Listed here are 10 T cell receptor beta chains from one sample, sequenced in a study of control samples from healthy donors and cancer patients. TCRdb's copy holds only in-frame clones and misses some; the assay was immunoSEQ multiplex PCR. Here the sample spans approximately 84,000 clones, around 91% being singletons. The sequenced material came from blood. The receptor set was obtained from a man aged 25-45 years in good health.

The chain carries TRBV10-1 and TRBJ2-3; D remains unclear. This CDR3 contains 14 residues. Germline assignment: CDR1 WNHNN and CDR2 SYGVQD (reference sequence). The V and J ends lost 0 bases and 5 bases respectively, with 9 bases between them. In DNA, the CDR3 is TGCGCCAGCAGTGAGTCCCATTCCCAAGATACGCAGTATTTT. It is translated as CASSESHSQDTQYF.

This sequence joins TRBV27 and TRBJ2-5; D ambiguous. Per germline, CDR1 MNHEY and CDR2 SMNVEV (reference sequence). V was shortened by 6 bases and J by 7 bases, with 12 bases between the two germline ends. The CDR3 covers 12 residues. The CDR3 nucleotides are TGTGCCAGCAGGGGCCCCCTGGGGACCCAGTACTTC. This codes for CASRGPLGTQYF.

This clone appeared a single time. V and J are TRBV10-3 and TRBJ1-2; no firm D call. This CDR3 spans 16 amino acids. Germline CDR1 ENHRY, CDR2 SYGVKD. V dropped 3 bases and J dropped 3 bases, with 17 bases sitting between them. CDR3 sequence (DNA): TGTGCCATCAGTGACCAAATGTCCGCCCTCTACTATGGCTACACCTTC. The encoded protein is CAISDQMSALYYGYTF.

As regards this clone: Distinct nucleotide sequences in the sample also encode this CDR3. The J gene is TRBJ2-1, the V gene TRBV27; D is unclear. V dropped 3 bases and J dropped 10 bases, with 7 bases sitting between them. In germline, CDR1 is MNHEY, CDR2 SMNVEV (reference sequence). This CDR3 spans 11 amino acids. The CDR3 region is CASSFRHEQFF. DNA for the CDR3: TGTGCCAGCAGTTTTAGGCACGAGCAGTTCTTC.

The chain combines TRBV3-1 (or the pseudogene TRBV3-2) with TRBJ2-3, with TRBD2 matching over 10 bases. Germline loops: CDR1 LGHDT, CDR2 YNNKEL (reference sequence). The V gene end was trimmed by 2 bases and the J gene end by 4 bases; junction bases not matched to a gene: 6. This CDR3 region has 16 residues. CDR3 sequence reads: CASSQLMSGRADTQYF. CDR3 in DNA: TGTGCCAGCAGCCAACTCATGAGCGGGAGGGCAGATACGCAGTATTTT.

The V and J genes are TRBV5-4 and TRBJ1-2, with D unclear. The germline V and J ends were trimmed by 2 bases and 3 bases, with 11 bases remaining between them. The germline V gene encodes CDR1 SGHNT and CDR2 YYREEE (reference sequence). CDR3 length: 14 residues. In DNA, the CDR3 is TGTGCCAGCAGCTTAAGGCCTACCGACTATGGCTACACCTTC. This gives the protein CASSLRPTDYGYTF.

The rearrangement joins TRBV6-2 or TRBV6-3 to TRBJ2-2; D may be TRBD2 (7 bases). V was shortened by 5 bases and J by 0 bases, with 10 bases between the two germline ends. The CDR3 is made up of 15 amino acids. Germline CDR1 is MNHEY and CDR2 is SVGEGT. The CDR3 coding sequence is TGTGCCAGCAGTAAAGGGGGGGCGAACACCGGGGAGCTGTTTTTT. Translated: CASSKGGANTGELFF.

This clone was seen only once. V gene TRBV5-1 combines with J gene TRBJ1-6; 7 positions match TRBD1. With 0 bases clipped from V and 10 bases from J, the junction kept 7 bases outside the gene matches. The CDR3 is 15 residues long. The germline gives CDR1 SGHRS, CDR2 YFSETQ. The CDR3 DNA reads as TGCGCCAGCAGCTTGGCCAGACAGGGCGGCTCACCCCTCCACTTT. It is translated as CASSLARQGGSPLHF.

The chain joins TRBV29-1 to TRBJ2-7; D might be TRBD1 or TRBD2, each matching 5 bases. Trimming removed 7 bases at V and 2 bases at J, with 12 bases between. The germline gives CDR1 SQVTM, CDR2 ANQGSEA. The CDR3 has 12 amino acids. DNA for the CDR3: TGCAGCGCGGCCCCGGGACCCTACGAGCAGTACTTC. As protein: CSAAPGPYEQYF.

The CDR3 protein is CASSFAGRSYNSPLHF. CDR3 sequence (DNA): TGTGCCAGCAGTTTCGCAGGCCGCTCCTATAATTCACCCCTCCACTTT. The rearrangement joins TRBV27 to TRBJ1-6; no firm D call. CDR3 size: 16 residues. Germline V gene data show CDR1 as MNHEY and CDR2 as SMNVEV (reference sequence). Trimming pared 3 bases from V and 0 bases from J, leaving 9 bases between.